This TCR beta chain comes out of a study of T cell clonotyping in hematopoietic cell transplantation. Study results and caveats: Pathologically expanded recipient clonotypes increased progressively from day 30 to day 180 as diversity fell. At the given depth, recipient repertoires were over 95% de novo clonotypes. Without cell sorting, CD4 versus CD8 contributions remain unresolved.

About this clone: What it binds is not known.

Clones were read by immunoSEQ multiplex PCR, and TCRdb kept only the in-frame ones, dropping some. The data show over 8,000 clones, roughly 76% seen once. Blood collection times were about day -28 and days 30, 100, 180 posttransplant. Germline loops: CDR1 SNHLY, CDR2 FYNNEI. V was cut by 4 bases and J by 7 bases, with 14 bases left in between. This CDR3 contains 13 residues. The chain carries TRBV2 and TRBJ2-7; possibly TRBD1 for D (7 bases). The material was peripheral blood mononuclear cells, obtained 180 days after allogeneic stem cell transplant. This receptor was taken from a female patient aged 50-65 years who had an allogeneic stem cell transplant from an unrelated donor, so the T cells may come from the graft donor. Some clones in this sample may be carry-over from other donors' samples. This CDR3 reads CASSGQGGREQYF. CDR3 DNA sequence: TGTGCCAGCAGTGGACAGGGAGGTCGTGAGCAGTACTTC.